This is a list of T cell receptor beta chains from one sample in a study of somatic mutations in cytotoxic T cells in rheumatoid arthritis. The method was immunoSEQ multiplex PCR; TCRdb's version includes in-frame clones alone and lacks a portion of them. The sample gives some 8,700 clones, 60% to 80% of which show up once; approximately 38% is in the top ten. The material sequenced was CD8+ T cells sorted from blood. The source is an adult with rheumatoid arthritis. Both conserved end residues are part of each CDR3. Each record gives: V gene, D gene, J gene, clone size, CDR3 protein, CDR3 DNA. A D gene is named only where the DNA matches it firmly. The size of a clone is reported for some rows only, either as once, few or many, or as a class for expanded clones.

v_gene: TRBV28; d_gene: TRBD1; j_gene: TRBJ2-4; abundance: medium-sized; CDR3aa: CASSPTGTGSKNIQYF; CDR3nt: TGTGCCAGCAGTCCCACCGGGACAGGGAGCAAAAACATTCAGTACTTC
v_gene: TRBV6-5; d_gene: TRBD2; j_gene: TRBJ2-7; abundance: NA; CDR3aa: CASRPGLAGAGEQYF; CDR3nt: TGTGCCAGCAGACCGGGACTAGCGGGAGCGGGCGAGCAGTACTTC
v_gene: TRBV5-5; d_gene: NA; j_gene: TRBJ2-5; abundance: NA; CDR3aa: CASSRDSMEETQYF; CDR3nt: TGTGCCAGCAGCCGCGACTCCATGGAGGAGACCCAGTACTTC
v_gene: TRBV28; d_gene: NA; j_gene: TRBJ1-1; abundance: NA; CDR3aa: CASTPGREAFF; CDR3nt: TGTGCCAGTACTCCGGGGCGTGAAGCTTTCTTT
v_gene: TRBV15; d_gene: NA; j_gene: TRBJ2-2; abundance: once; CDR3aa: CATSSGTTRNTGELFF; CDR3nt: TGTGCCACCAGCAGCGGAACAACGCGAAACACCGGGGAGCTGTTTTTT
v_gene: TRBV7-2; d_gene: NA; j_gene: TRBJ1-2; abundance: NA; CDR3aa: CASNQGGYTF; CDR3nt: TGTGCCAGCAACCAGGGGGGCTACACCTTC
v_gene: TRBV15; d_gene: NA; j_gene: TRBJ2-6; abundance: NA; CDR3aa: CATSRVNSGANVLTF; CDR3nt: TGTGCCACCAGCAGAGTCAACTCTGGGGCCAACGTCCTGACTTTC
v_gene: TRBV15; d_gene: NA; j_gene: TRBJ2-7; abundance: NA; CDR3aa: CATRKEGTYEQYF; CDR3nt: TGTGCCACTAGAAAAGAGGGGACCTACGAGCAGTACTTC
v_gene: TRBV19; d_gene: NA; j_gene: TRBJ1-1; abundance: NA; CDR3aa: CASSILTENMNTEAFF; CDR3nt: TGTGCCAGTAGTATTTTGACAGAGAATATGAACACTGAAGCTTTCTTT
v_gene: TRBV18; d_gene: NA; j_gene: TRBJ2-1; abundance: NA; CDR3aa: CASSPPPSWGNEQFF; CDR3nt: TGTGCCAGCTCACCACCTCCCAGTTGGGGAAATGAGCAGTTCTTC
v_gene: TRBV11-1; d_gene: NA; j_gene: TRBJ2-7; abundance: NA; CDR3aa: CASSIPGRYEQYF; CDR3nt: TGTGCCAGCAGTATTCCAGGGCGGTACGAGCAGTACTTC
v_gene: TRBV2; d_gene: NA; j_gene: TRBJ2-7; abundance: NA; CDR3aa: CASSAQGVTYEQYF; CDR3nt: TGTGCCAGCAGTGCACAGGGAGTTACCTACGAGCAGTACTTC
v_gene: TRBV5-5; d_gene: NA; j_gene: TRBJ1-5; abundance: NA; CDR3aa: CASSLGMGGQPQHF; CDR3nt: TGTGCCAGCAGCTTGGGAATGGGAGGTCAGCCCCAGCATTTT
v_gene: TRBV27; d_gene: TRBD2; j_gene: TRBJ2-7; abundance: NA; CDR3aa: CASSWERGGGNEQYF; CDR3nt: TGTGCCAGCAGTTGGGAGCGGGGGGGCGGGAACGAGCAGTACTTC
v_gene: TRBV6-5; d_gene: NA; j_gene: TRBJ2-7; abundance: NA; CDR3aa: CASSYSSGSGSYEQYF; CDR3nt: TGTGCCAGCAGTTACTCTTCTGGGAGTGGCTCCTACGAGCAGTACTTC
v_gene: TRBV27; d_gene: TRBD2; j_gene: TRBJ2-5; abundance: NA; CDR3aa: CASSAASAGLPGGTQYF; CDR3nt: TGTGCCAGCAGTGCCGCATCCGCCGGCCTCCCGGGGGGGACCCAGTACTTC
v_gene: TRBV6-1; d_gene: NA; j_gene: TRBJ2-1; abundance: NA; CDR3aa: CASTVGSYYNEQFF; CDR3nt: TGTGCCAGCACAGTAGGTTCATATTACAATGAGCAGTTCTTC
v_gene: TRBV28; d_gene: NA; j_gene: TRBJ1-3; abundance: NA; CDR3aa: CASSLWSGNTIYF; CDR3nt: TGTGCCAGCAGTTTATGGTCCGGAAACACCATATATTTT
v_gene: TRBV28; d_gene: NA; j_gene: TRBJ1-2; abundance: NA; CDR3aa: CASSFLDLRYGDGGYTF; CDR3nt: TGTGCCAGCAGTTTTCTGGATTTGAGGTATGGGGACGGCGGCTACACCTTC
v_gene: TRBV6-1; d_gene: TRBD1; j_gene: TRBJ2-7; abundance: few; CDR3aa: CASSERQGPSSYEQYF; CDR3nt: TGTGCCAGCAGTGAAAGACAGGGGCCCTCATCCTACGAGCAGTACTTC
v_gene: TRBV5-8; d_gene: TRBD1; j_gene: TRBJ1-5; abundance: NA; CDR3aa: CASRVPTGSNQPQHF; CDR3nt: TGTGCCAGCAGAGTTCCGACAGGGAGCAATCAGCCCCAGCATTTT
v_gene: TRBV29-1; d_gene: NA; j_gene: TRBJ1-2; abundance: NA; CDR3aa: CSVGEGRPNYGYTF; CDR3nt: TGCAGCGTTGGTGAGGGCAGACCTAACTATGGCTACACCTTC
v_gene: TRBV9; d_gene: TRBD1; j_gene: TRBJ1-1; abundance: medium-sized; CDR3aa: CASSVSYRGSTEAFF; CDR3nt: TGTGCCAGCAGCGTAAGTTACAGGGGAAGCACTGAAGCTTTCTTT
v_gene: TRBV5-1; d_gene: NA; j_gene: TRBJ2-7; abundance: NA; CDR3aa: CASSLDDQGYSSYEQYF; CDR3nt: TGCGCCAGCAGCTTGGACGATCAGGGGTATAGCTCCTACGAGCAGTACTTC
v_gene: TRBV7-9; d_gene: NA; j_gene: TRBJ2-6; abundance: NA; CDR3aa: CASSLVSSGANVLTF; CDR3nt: TGTGCCAGCAGCTTAGTCAGTTCTGGGGCCAACGTCCTGACTTTC
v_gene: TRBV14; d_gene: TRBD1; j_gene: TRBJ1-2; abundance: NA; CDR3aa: CASRQTGKDGYTF; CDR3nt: TGTGCCAGCAGGCAGACAGGGAAGGATGGCTACACCTTC
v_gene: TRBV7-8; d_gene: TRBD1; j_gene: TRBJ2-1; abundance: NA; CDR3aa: CASSLAPPAGGFYNEQFF; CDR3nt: TGTGCCAGCAGCTTAGCCCCCCCGGCAGGGGGATTCTACAATGAGCAGTTCTTC
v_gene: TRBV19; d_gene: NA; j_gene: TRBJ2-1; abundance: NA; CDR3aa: CASTPYQGAEGTNEQFF; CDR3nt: TGTGCCAGTACCCCGTACCAAGGGGCTGAGGGTACAAATGAGCAGTTCTTC
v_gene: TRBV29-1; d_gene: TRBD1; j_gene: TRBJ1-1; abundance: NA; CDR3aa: CSVDRGIDAVNTEAFF; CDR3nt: TGCAGCGTCGACAGGGGGATCGATGCCGTGAACACTGAAGCTTTCTTT
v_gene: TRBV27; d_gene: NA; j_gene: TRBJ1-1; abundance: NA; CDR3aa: CASNPLGASEAFF; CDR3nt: TGTGCCAGCAATCCTTTGGGGGCATCTGAAGCTTTCTTT